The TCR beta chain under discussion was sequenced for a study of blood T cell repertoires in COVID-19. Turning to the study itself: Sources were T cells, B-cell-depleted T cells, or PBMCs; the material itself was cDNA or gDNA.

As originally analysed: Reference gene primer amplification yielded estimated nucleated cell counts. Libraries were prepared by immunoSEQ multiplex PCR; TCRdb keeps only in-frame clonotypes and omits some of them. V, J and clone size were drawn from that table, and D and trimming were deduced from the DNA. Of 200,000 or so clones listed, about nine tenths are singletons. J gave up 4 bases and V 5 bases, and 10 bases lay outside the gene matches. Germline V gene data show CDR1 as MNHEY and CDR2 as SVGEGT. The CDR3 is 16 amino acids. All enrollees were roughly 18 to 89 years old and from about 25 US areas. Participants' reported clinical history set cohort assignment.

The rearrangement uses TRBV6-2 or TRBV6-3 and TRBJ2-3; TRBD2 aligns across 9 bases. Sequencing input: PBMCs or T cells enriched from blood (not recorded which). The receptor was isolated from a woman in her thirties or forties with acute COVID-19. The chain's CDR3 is CASSALGRGGPDTQYF. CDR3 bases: TGTGCCAGCAGTGCCCTCGGGCGGGGGGGCCCAGATACGCAGTATTTT.